This TCR beta chain appears in the sequencing data of a study of shared clonotypes between healthy human individuals. Study-wide findings and caveats: Among the subsets, naive ones generally showed larger estimated richness than memory ones. Relative to their counterparts shared across all four donors, non-shared clonotypes exhibited diminished generation probabilities. Specimens sampled were limited to blood, with tissue repertoires likely differing.

A word on this clone: Its specificity is unknown.

The germline V and J ends were trimmed by 4 bases and 0 bases, with 23 bases remaining between them. Germline V gene data show CDR1 as KGHSH and CDR2 as LQKENI. The CDR3 sequence is 19 residues long. Study processing details: From ImmunoSEQ came sequences covering only the junction and carrying no quality scores, so filtering differed. TCRdb's table, derived via immunoSEQ multiplex PCR, lists solely in-frame clones and lacks some. The V and J calls and clone size come from that table; D and trimming were worked out from the DNA. The sample holds 2 million to 2.5 million clones, 80% to 95% seen once. The receptor comes from a man aged 18 to 35 in good health. Some clones in this sample may be carry-over from other donors' samples. The sequenced sample was naive CD4+ T cells from PBMCs. The subset is: CD45RA+ positively selected. The V call is TRBV18, the J call TRBJ2-3; D assignment may be TRBD1 or TRBD2 (7 bases each). CDR3 sequence reads: CASSLSPRGGRSSTDTQYF. The CDR3 DNA reads as TGTGCCAGCTCACTCAGTCCCAGGGGGGGAAGATCTAGCACAGATACGCAGTATTTT.